This T cell receptor (beta chain) was identified in a study of blood T cell repertoires in COVID-19 (dated by TCRdb to 2019 to 2021). As for the study more broadly: Samples covering the acute and convalescent phases of COVID-19 were provided by collaborators in the United States, Italy and Spain. The samples were drawn from two sources: the first 160 participants of the ongoing ImmuneRACE study, and approximately 1,300 subjects contributed by 6 global collaborators. The repertoires were released in a freely available public database intended as a resource for research on the immune response to SARS-CoV-2. A de-identified subject ID, COVID-19 status, age in years and sex were almost always included in the sample metadata. The dataset comprised deeply sampled blood TCRbeta repertoires from subjects exposed to, actively infected with, or recovered from COVID-19. Where HLA class I and class II types were available, the types were taken from metadata supplied by the sample provider, not from assay-based typing. The prospective study material was composed of cDNA or gDNA derived from T cells, B-cell-depleted T cells, or PBMCs.

General findings and caveats noted by the study authors: The amount of clinical and demographic metadata varied by source and participant and was provided uncurated.

Sequences SGHKS (CDR1) and YYEKEE (CDR2) are obtained from the germline V gene (reference sequence). V is clipped by 2 bases and J by 5 bases, and the sequence between their germline boundaries is 11 bases long. The CDR3, cysteine through phenylalanine, is 14 amino acids long. The read is trimmed to its CDR3 DNA, 42 bases read in frame from base 1. As to this clone: The antigen this receptor binds is unknown. Per-base qualities were not stored, and no clone one base away is much larger.

At one collaborating source in Seattle, patients were enrolled during active infection and were followed longitudinally through the course of disease. Whole blood was collected in K2EDTA tubes by collaborating institutions according to the institutions' own protocols. For TCRbeta analysis, collaborators shipped samples as frozen whole blood, isolated PBMCs, or DNA extracted from either of those sample types. TCRbeta CDR3 regions were amplified from genomic DNA by means of the immunoSEQ Assay, a bias-controlled multiplex PCR. The paper's data handling went like this. The number of nucleated cells in each sample was estimated from the amplification of reference gene primers within the assay. Sequence reads were collapsed and filtered to measure the absolute abundance of every unique TCRbeta CDR3 rearrangement. For each sample, productive Simpson clonality was calculated by taking the square root of Simpson's diversity index across productive rearrangements. Entries here come from immuneACCESS through TCRdb and include only in-frame sequences with V and J called. Some clones fail to appear in such tables; in the studies checked, an unresolved V gene covers under half of the shortfall, and the cause of the remainder is unknown. V and J calls and clone size come straight from that table; D and trimming were deduced from the DNA. The sample table holds hundreds of thousands of clones, of which 88% were seen once. Roughly 12% of the sample comes from the top ten.

The sample consisted of peripheral blood. This clonotype originated in a woman aged 25-40 years with COVID-19, enrolled during active disease. The sequence joins TRBV5-5 to TRBJ1-5; no D gene can be assigned with confidence. The nucleotide sequence is given as TGTGCCAGCAGCTTTTCCTTTGGAGATCAGCCCCAGCATTTT. Translated, this gives CASSFSFGDQPQHF.